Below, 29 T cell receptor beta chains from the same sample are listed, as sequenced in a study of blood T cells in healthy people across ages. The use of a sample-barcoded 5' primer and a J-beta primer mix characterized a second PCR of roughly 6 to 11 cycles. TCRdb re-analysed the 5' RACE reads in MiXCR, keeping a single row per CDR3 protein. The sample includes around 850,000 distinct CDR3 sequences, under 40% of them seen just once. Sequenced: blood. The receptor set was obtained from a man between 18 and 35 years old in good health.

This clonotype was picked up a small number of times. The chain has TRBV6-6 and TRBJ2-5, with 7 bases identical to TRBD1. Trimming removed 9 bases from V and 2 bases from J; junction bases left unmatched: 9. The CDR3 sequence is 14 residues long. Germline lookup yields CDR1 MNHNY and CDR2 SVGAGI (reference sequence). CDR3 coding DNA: TGTGCCAGTCAGATGGGGGACAGTCAAGAGACCCAGTACTTC. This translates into CASQMGDSQETQYF.

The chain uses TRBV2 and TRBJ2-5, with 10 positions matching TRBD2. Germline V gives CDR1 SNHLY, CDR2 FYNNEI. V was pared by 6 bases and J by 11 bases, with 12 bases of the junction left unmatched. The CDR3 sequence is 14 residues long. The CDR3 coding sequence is TGTGCCAGCAGAAGAAGCGGGGGGGCTAATGAGCAGTACTTC. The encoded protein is CASRRSGGANEQYF.

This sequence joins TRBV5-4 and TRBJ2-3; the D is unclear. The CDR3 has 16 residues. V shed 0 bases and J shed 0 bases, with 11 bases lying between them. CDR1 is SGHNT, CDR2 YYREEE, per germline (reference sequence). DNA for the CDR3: TGTGCCAGCAGCTTGGATCCAGAGACAAGCACAGATACGCAGTATTTT. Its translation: CASSLDPETSTDTQYF.

The CDR3 loop reads CASSIDLNTEAFF. The CDR3 DNA sequence: TGTGCCAGCAGTATAGATTTGAACACTGAAGCTTTCTTT. The chain joins TRBV27 to TRBJ1-1; D gene uncertain. V was cut by 5 bases and J by 0 bases, with 7 bases left in between. Germline values: CDR1 MNHEY, CDR2 SMNVEV (reference sequence). This CDR3 comprises 13 residues.

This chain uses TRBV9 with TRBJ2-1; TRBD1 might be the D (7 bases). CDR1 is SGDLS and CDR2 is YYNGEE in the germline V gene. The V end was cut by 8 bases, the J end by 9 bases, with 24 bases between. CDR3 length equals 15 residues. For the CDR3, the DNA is TGTGCCAGTATACAAAGGGAGCAGGGGGGAAGTGAGCAGTTCTTC. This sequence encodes CASIQREQGGSEQFF. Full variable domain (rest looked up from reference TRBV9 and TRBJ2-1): DSGVTQTPKHLITATGQRVTLRCSPRSGDLSVYWYQQSLDQGLQFLIQYYNGEERAKGNILERFSAQQFPDLHSELNLSSLELGDSALYFCASIQREQGGSEQFFGPGTRLTVL.

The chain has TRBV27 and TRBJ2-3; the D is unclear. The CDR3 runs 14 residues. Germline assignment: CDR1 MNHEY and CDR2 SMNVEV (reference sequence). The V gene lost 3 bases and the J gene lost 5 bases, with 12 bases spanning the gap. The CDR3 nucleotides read TGTGCCAGCAGTTTGGCCCGACTCCGAGATACGCAGTATTTT. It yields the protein CASSLARLRDTQYF.

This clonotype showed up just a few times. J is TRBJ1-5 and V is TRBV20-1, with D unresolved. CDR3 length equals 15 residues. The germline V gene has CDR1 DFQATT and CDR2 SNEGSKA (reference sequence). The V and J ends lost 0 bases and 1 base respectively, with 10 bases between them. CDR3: CSARDVGPSNQPQHF. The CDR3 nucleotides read TGCAGTGCTAGAGATGTCGGTCCGAGCAATCAGCCCCAGCATTTT.

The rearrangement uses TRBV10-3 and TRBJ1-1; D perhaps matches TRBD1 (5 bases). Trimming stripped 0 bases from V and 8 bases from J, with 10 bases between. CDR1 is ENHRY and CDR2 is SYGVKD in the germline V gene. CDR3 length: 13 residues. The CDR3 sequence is CAISESAGREAFF. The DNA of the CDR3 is TGTGCCATCAGTGAGTCGGCAGGGCGGGAAGCTTTCTTT.

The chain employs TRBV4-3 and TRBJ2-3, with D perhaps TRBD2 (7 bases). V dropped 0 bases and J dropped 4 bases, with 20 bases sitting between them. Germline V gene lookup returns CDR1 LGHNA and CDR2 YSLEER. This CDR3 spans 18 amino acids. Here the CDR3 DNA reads TGCGCCAGCAGCCAAGATTCAGCCCGGGGGGCCACCGCAGATACGCAGTATTTT. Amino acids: CASSQDSARGATADTQYF.

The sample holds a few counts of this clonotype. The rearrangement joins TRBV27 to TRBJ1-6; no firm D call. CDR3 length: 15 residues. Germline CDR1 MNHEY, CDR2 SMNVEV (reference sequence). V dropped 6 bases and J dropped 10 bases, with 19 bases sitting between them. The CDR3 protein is CASRPRRDVESPLHF. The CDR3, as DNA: TGTGCCAGCAGACCCAGGAGGGATGTTGAATCACCCCTCCACTTT.

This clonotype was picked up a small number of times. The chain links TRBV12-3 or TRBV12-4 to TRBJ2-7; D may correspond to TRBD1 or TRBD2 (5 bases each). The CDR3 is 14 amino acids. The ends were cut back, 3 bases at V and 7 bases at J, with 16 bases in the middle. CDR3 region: CASSFPGRKNEQYF. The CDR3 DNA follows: TGTGCCAGCAGTTTTCCGGGACGCAAAAATGAGCAGTACTTC.

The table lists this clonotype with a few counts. The CDR3 spells CSATGLAGDNNEQYF. The CDR3 nucleotides read TGCAGTGCTACCGGACTAGCGGGGGATAACAATGAGCAGTACTTC. This sequence joins TRBV20-1 and TRBJ2-1; 13 bases agree with TRBD2. The J call may be in error: the DNA end matches TRBJ2-7 better. The CDR3 runs 15 residues. Germline CDR1 DFQATT, CDR2 SNEGSKA (reference sequence).

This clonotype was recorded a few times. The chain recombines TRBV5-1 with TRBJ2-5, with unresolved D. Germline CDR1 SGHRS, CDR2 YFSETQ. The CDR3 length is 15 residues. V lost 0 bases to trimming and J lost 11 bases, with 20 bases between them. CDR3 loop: CASSLGGWGYNEQYF. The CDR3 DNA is TGCGCCAGCAGCTTGGGTGGATGGGGTTACAATGAGCAGTACTTC. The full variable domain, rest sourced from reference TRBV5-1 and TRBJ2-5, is KAGVTQTPRYLIKTRGQQVTLSCSPISGHRSVSWYQQTPGQGLQFLFEYFSETQRNKGNFPGRFSGRQFSNSRSEMNVSTLELGDSALYLCASSLGGWGYNEQYFGPGTRLLVL.

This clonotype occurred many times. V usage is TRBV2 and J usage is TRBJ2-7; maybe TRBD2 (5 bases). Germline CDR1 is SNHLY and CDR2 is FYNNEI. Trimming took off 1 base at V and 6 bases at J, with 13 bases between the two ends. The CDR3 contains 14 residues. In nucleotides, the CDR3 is TGTGCCAGCAGTGAAGGGCGAGGGATCGGCGAGCAGTACTTC. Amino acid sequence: CASSEGRGIGEQYF.

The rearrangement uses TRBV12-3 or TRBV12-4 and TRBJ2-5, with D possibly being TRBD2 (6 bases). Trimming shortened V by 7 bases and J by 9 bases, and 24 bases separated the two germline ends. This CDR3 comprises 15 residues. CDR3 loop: CASTSGRGGNQPQYF. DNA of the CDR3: TGTGCCAGCACATCCGGACGGGGAGGCAATCAGCCCCAGTACTTC.

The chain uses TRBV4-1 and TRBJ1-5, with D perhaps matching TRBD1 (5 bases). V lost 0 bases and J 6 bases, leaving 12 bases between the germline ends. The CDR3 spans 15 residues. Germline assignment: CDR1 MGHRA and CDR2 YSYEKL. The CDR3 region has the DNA TGCGCCAGCAGCCAAGATCTCAGGGACGGTCAGCCCCAGCATTTT. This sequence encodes CASSQDLRDGQPQHF.

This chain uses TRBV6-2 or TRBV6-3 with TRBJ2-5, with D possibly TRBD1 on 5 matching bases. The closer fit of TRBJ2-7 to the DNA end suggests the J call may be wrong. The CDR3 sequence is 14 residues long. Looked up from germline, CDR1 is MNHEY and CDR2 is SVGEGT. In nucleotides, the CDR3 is TGTGCCAGCGACCAACACAGGTCTCCGTACGAGCAGTACTTC. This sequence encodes CASDQHRSPYEQYF.

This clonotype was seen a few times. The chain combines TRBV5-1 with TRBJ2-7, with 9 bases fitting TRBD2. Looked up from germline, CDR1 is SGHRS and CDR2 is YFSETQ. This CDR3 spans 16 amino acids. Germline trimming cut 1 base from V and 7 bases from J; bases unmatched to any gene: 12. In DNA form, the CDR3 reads TGCGCCAGCAGCTTGTTCCCTAGCGGGGTAATTAATGAGCAGTACTTC. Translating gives CASSLFPSGVINEQYF.

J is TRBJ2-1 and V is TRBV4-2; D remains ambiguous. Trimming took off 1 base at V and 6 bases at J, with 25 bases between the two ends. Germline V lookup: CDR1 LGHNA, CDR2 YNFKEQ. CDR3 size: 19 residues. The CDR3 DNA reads TGTGCCAGCAGCCAAGTCTTGGTTCGTTTGGACCCTACACCCAATGAGCAGTTCTTC. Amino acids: CASSQVLVRLDPTPNEQFF.

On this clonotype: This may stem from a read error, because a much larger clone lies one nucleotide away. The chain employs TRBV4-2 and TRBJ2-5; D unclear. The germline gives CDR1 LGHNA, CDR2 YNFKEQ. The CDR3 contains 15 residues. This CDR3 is CAGSQDRVGQETQYF. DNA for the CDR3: TGTGCCGGCAGCCAAGATCGGGTGGGCCAAGAGACCCAGTACTTC.

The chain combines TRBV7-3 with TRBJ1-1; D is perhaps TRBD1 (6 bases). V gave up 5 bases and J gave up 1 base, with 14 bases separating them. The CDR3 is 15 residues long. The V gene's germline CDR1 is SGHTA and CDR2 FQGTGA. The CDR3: CASSLTGTTNTEAFF. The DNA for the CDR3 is TGTGCCAGCAGCCTTACCGGGACAACGAACACTGAAGCTTTCTTT.

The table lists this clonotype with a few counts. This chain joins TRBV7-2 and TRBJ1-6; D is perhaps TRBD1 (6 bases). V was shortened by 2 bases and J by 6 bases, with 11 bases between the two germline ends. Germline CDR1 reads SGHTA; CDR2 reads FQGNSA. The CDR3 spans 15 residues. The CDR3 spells CASSLRGTSNSPLHF. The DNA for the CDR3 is TGTGCCAGCAGCTTACGTGGGACAAGTAATTCACCCCTCCACTTT.

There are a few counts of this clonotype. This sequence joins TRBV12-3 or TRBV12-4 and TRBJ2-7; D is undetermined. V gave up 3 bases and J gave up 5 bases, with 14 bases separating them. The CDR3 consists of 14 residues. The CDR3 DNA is TGTGCCAGCAGTTTGGGTGGAGAGTCGGACGAGCAGTACTTC. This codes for CASSLGGESDEQYF.

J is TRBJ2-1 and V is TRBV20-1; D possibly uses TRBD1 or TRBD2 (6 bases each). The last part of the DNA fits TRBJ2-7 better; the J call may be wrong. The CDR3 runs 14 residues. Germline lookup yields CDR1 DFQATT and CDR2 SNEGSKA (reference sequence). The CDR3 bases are TGCAGTGCTTCCTCTGACGGGGGCGGCAATGAGCAGTACTTC. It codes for CSASSDGGGNEQYF.

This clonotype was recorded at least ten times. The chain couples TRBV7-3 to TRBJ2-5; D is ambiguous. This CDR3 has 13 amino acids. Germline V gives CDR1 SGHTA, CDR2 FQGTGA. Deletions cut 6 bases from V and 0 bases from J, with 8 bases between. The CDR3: CASRPADQETQYF. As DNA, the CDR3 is TGTGCCAGCAGGCCGGCTGACCAAGAGACCCAGTACTTC.

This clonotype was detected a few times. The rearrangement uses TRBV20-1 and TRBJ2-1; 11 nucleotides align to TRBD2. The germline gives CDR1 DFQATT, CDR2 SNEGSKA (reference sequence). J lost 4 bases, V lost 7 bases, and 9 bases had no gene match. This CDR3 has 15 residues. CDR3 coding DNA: TGCAGTGTTTCACTAGCGGGGGCTATTTACAATGAGCAGTTCTTC. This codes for CSVSLAGAIYNEQFF.

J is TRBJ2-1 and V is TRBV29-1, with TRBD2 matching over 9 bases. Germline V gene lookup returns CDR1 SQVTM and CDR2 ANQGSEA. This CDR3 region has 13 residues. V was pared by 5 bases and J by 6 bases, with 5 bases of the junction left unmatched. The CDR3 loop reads CSVSSGDPNEQFF. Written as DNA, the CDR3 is TGCAGCGTTTCTAGCGGGGATCCCAATGAGCAGTTCTTC.

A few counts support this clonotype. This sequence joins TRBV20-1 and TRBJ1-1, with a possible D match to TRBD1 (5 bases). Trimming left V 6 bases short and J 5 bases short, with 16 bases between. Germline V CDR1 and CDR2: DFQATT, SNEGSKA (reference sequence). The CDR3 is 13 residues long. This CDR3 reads CSALGQGLTEAFF. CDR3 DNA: TGCAGTGCGCTGGGGCAGGGTTTGACTGAAGCTTTCTTT.

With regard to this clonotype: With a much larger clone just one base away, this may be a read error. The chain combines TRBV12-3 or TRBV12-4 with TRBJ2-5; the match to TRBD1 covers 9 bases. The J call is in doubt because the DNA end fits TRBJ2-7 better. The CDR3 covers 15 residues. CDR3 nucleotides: TGTGCCAGCAGTCTCCGGGACAGGGCATGGGGCGAGCAGTACTTC. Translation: CASSLRDRAWGEQYF.